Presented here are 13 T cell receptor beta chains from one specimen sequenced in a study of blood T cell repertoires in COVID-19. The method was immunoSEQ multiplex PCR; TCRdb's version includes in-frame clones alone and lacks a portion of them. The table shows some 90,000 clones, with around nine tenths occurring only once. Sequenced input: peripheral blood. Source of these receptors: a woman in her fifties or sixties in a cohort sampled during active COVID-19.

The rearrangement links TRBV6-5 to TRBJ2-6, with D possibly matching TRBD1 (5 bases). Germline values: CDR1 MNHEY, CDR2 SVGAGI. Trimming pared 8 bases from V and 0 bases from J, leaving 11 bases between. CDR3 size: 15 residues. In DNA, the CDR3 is TGTGCCAGCCGTCACAGGAGCTCTGGGGCCAACGTCCTGACTTTC. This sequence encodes CASRHRSSGANVLTF.

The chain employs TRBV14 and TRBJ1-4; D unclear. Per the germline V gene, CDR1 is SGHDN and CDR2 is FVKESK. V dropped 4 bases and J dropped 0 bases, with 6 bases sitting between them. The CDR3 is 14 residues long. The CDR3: CASSRFTTNEKLFF. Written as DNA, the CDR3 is TGTGCCAGCAGCCGTTTTACAACTAATGAAAAACTGTTTTTT.

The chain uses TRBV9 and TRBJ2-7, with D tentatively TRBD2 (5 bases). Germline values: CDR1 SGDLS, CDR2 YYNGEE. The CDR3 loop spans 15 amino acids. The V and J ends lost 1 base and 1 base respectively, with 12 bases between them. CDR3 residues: CASSVYGVPSYEQYF. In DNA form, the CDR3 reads TGTGCCAGCAGCGTATACGGGGTCCCGTCCTACGAGCAGTACTTC.

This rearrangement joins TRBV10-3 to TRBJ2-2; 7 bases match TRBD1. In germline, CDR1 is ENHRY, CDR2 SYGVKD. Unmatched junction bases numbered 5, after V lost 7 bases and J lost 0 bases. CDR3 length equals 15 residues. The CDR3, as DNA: TGTGCCATCAAACCGACAGGGACGAACACCGGGGAGCTGTTTTTT. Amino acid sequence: CAIKPTGTNTGELFF.

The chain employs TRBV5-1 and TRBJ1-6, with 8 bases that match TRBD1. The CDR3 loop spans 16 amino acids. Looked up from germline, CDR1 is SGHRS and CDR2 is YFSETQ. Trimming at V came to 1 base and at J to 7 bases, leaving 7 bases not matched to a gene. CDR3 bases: TGCGCCAGCAGCTTGACGGGGACAGGAGGCAATTCACCCCTCCACTTT. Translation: CASSLTGTGGNSPLHF.

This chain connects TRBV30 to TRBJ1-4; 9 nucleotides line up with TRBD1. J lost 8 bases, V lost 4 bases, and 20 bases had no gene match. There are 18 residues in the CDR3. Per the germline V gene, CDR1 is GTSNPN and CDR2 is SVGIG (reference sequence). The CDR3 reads CAWTSETGQGYLGEKLFF. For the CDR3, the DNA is TGTGCCTGGACCTCGGAGACGGGACAGGGTTATCTTGGAGAAAAACTGTTTTTT.

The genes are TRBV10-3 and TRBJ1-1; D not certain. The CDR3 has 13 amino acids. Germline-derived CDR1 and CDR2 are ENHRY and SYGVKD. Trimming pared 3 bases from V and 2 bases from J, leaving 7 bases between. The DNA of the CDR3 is TGTGCCATCAGTGAAATTACAAACACTGAAGCTTTCTTT. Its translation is CAISEITNTEAFF.

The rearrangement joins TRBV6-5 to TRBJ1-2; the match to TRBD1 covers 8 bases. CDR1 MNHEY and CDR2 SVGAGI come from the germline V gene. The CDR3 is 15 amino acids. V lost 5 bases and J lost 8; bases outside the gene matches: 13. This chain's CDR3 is CASSPRTGRRGGYTF. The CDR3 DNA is TGTGCCAGCAGTCCCCGGACAGGGCGGAGGGGAGGCTACACCTTC.

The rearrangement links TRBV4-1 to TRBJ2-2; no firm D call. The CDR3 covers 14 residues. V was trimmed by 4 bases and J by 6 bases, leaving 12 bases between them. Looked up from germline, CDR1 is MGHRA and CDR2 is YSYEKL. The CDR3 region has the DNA TGCGCCAGCAGCCGCATCCCAGCGTCCGGGGAGCTGTTTTTT. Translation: CASSRIPASGELFF.

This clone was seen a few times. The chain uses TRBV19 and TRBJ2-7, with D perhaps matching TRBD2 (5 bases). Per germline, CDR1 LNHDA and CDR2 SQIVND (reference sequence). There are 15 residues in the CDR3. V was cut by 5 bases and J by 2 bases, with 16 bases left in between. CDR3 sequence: CASSPRGYAAYEQYF. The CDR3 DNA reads TGTGCCAGTAGTCCAAGAGGGTACGCTGCCTACGAGCAGTACTTC.

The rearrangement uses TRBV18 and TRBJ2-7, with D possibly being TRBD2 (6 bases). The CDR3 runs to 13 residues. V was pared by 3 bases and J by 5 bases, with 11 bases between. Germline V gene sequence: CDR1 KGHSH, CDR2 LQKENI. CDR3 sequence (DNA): TGTGCCAGCTCACCGGGGGGATCGGACGAGCAGTACTTC. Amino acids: CASSPGGSDEQYF. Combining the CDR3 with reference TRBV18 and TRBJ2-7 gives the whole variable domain NAGVMQNPRHLVRRRGQEARLRCSPMKGHSHVYWYRQLPEEGLKFMVYLQKENIIDESGMPKERFSAEFPKEGPSILRIQQVVRGDSAAYFCASSPGGSDEQYFGPGTRLTVT.

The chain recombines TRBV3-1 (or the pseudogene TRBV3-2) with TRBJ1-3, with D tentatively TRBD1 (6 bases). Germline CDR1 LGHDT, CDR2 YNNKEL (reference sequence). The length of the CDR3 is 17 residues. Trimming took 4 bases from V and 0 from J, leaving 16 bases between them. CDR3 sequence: CASSPEGQLPSGNTIYF. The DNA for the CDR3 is TGTGCCAGCAGCCCCGAAGGACAGCTCCCCTCTGGAAACACCATATATTTT.

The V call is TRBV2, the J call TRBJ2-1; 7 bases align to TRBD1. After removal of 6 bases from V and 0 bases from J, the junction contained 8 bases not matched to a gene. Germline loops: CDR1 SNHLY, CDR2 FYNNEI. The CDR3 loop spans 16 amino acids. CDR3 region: CASRADRDSSYNEQFF. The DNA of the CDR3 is TGTGCCAGCAGGGCCGACAGGGATAGCTCCTACAATGAGCAGTTCTTC.